Sequencing of this TCR beta chain was carried out in a study of blood T cell repertoires in COVID-19. V lost 0 bases and J 12 bases, leaving 12 bases between the germline ends. CDR1 is SGHTA and CDR2 is FQGTGA in the germline V gene. This CDR3 region has 13 residues. TCRdb keeps only in-frame clones here, not all; method: immunoSEQ multiplex PCR. The repertoire holds about 62,000 clones, with 75% to 90% as singletons. The receptor was isolated from a woman in her sixties with COVID-19, enrolled during active disease. Material: peripheral blood. The rearrangement links TRBV7-3 to TRBJ2-1, with a tentative D call TRBD2 (5 bases). CDR3 nucleotide sequence: TGTGCCAGCAGCTTAACACCACGAACTAGGCAGTTCTTC. Translating gives CASSLTPRTRQFF. The full variable domain, its missing parts supplied by reference TRBV7-3 and TRBJ2-1, is GAGVSQTPSNKVTEKGKYVELRCDPISGHTALYWYRQSLGQGPEFLIYFQGTGAADDSGLPNDRFFAVRPEGSVSTLKIQRTERGDSAVYLCASSLTPRTRQFFGPGTRLTVL.